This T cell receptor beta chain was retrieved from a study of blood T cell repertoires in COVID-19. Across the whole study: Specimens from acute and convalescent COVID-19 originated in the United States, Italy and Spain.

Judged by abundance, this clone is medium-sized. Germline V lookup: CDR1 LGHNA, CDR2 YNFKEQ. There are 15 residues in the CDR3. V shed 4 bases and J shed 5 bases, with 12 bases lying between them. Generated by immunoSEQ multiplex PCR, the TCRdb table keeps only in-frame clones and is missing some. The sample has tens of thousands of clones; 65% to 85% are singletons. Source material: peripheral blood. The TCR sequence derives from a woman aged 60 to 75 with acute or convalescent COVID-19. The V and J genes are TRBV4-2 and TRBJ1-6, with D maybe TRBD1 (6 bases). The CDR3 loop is CASSPPRGNNSPLHF. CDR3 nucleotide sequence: TGTGCCAGCAGCCCCCCGAGGGGGAATAATTCACCCCTCCACTTT.